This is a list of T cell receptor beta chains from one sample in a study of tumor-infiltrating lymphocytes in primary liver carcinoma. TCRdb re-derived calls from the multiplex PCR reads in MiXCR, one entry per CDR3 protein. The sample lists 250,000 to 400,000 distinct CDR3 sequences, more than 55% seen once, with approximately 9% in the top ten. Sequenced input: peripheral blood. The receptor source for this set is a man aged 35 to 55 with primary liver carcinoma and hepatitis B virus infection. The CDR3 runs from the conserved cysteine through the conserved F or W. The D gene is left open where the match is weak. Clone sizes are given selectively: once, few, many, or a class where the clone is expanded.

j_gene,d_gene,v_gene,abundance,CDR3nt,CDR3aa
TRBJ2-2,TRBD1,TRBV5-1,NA,TGCGCCAGCAGCTTGGTCCCGGGACAGACTAACACCGGGGAGCTGCTTTTT,CASSLVPGQTNTGELLF
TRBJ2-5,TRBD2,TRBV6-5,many,TGTGCCAGCACACGGACGGGGTTGGTAGCGGGAGGGCCGTCAGAGACCCAGTACTTC,CASTRTGLVAGGPSETQYF
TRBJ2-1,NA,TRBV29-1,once,TGCAGCGTCCAGGTCTTCAACGAGCGGTTCTTC,CSVQVFNERFF
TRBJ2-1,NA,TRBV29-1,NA,TGCAGCGTTGACTGTACACAAGGGAATGAGCTGTTCTTC,CSVDCTQGNELFF
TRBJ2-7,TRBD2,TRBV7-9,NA,TGTGCCAGCAGCGCGGGACTAGATCGCTCCTACGAGCAGTACTTC,CASSAGLDRSYEQYF
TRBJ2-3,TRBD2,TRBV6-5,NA,TGTGCCAGCGGCTCCCCGGGACTAGCCGACATAGATACGCAGTATTTT,CASGSPGLADIDTQYF
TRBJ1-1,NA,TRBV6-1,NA,TGTACCGGCAGTGTTGGAGGTGGGGTGAACACTGAAGCTTTCTTT,CTGSVGGGVNTEAFF
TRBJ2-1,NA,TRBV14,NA,TGTGCCAGCAGCCAAGTTACGGGTACGGCAGGCAATGAGCAGTTCTTC,CASSQVTGTAGNEQFF
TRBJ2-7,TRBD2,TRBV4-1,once,TGCGCCAGCAGCCAAGGAAGAATAGCGGGGCCCTGCGAGCAGTACTTC,CASSQGRIAGPCEQYF
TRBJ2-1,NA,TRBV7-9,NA,TGTGCCAGCAGCCCCAAGCTCTCTAGAGCCGGGAATGAGCAGTTCTTC,CASSPKLSRAGNEQFF
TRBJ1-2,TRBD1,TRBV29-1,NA,TGCAACGTTGAGAATAGGGGGCAGGGAGGCTACACTTTC,CNVENRGQGGYTF
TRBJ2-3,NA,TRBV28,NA,TGTGCCAGCAGCTTTCTTAGCAGGTCCACAGATACGCAGTATTTT,CASSFLSRSTDTQYF
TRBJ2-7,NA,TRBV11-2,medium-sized,TGTGCCAGCAGCTTAGTTCAGGGTCCCTACGAGCAGTACTTC,CASSLVQGPYEQYF
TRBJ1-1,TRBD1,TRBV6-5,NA,TGTGCCAGCAGTTACGAGACAGGGGCGAGTGTTTTCTTT,CASSYETGASVFF
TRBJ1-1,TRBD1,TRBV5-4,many,TGTGCCAGCAGTTTCGGACAGGGGCGCACTGAAGCTTTCTTT,CASSFGQGRTEAFF
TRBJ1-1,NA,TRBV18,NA,TGTGCCAGCTCACAGGGAAAGGGCACTGAAGCTTTCTTT,CASSQGKGTEAFF
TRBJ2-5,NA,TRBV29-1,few,TGCAGCTCGCACCCGACAGGATCAGAGACCCAGCACTTC,CSSHPTGSETQHF
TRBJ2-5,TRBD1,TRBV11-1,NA,TGTGCCAGCACACACGGGACAGGGGTAGAGACCCACTACTTC,CASTHGTGVETHYF
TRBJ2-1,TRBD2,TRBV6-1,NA,TGTGCCAGCAGTGAGCGTTTAGCGGGCTCCTACAATGGACAGTTCTTC,CASSERLAGSYNGQFF
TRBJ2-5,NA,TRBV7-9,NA,TGTGCCAGCAGCTTAGCCGGGGGTCGGACCCAGTACTTC,CASSLAGGRTQYF
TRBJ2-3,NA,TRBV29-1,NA,TGCAGCGTTCGTCAGGGAACAGATACGCAGTATTTT,CSVRQGTDTQYF
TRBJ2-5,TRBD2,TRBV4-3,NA,TGCGCCAGCAGCCAAGCGCTAGCGGGAGGTGGGGAGACCCAGTACTTC,CASSQALAGGGETQYF
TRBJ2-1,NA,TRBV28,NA,TGTGCCAGCAGTGGAGGACAGCCTTCTTTCTACAATGAGCAGTTCTTC,CASSGGQPSFYNEQFF
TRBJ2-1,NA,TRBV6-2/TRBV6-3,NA,TGTGCCAGCAGTTTTTCCGTCTCTGCCTACAATGAGCAGTTCTTC,CASSFSVSAYNEQFF
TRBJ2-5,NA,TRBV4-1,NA,TGCGCCAGCAGCCAGTCAGGGCTAGAGGGAGTTGGTGGTCAAGAGACCCAGTACTTC,CASSQSGLEGVGGQETQYF
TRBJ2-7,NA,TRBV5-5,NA,TGTGCCAGCAGCTTGGCCACAACTAGCTCAGACTACGAGAAGTACTTC,CASSLATTSSDYEKYF
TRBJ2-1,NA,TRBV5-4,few,TGTGCCAGCAGCTTGGGTCCCAATGAGCAGTTCTTC,CASSLGPNEQFF
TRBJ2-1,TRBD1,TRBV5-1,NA,TGCGTCAGCAGCTTGGCCCCGGGACAGGGATACAATGTGCAGTTCTTC,CVSSLAPGQGYNVQFF
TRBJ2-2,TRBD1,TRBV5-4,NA,TGTGCCAGCAGCTTGGCCGGGACAGCCAACACCGGGGAGCCGTTTTTT,CASSLAGTANTGEPFF
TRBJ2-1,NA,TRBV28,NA,TGTGCCAGCAGTTTAAATATGATCATCGAGCAGTTCTTC,CASSLNMIIEQFF
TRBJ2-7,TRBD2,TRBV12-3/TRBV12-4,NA,TGTGCCAGCGCTCCTAGCGGGAACTACGAGCAATACTTC,CASAPSGNYEQYF
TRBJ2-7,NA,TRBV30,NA,TGTGCTGGAACAGAAGCCTACGAGCAGTACTTC,CAGTEAYEQYF
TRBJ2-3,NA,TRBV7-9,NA,TGTCCCAGCAACCCAGGCTCCCCAGATACGCAGTATTTT,CPSNPGSPDTQYF
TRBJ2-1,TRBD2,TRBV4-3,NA,TGCGCCAGCACCCAAGATTACCCCGGGGGGGTCGCCTACAATGAGCGGTTCTTC,CASTQDYPGGVAYNERFF
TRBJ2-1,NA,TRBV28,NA,TGTGCCAGCAGTTTTCAGGGGGCGGGGGATGAGCAGTTCTTC,CASSFQGAGDEQFF
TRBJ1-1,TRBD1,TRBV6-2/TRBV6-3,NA,TGTGCCAGCAACCGGACAGGGTATAACACTGAAGCTTTCTTT,CASNRTGYNTEAFF
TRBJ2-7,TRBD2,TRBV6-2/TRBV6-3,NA,TGTGCCAGCAGTTACTCGGTGTTGGGACTAGCGAGACTAGGCGACGAGCAGTACTTC,CASSYSVLGLARLGDEQYF
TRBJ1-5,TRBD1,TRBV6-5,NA,TGTGCCAGCAGGCCCGACAGGGGCGATCAGCCCCAGCATTTT,CASRPDRGDQPQHF
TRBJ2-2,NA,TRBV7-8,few,TGTGCCAGCAGCGAGCTGCGGACAACAACCGGGGAGCTGTTTTTT,CASSELRTTTGELFF
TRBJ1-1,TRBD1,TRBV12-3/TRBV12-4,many,TGTGCCAGCAGTAAGGGGGCGAACACTGAAGCTTTCTTT,CASSKGANTEAFF
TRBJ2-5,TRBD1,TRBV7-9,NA,TGTGCCAGCGGGGACAGGGCCCAAGAGACCCAGTACTTC,CASGDRAQETQYF
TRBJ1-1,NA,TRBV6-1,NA,TGTGCCAGCAGGAAAGGGGGGAATTTGACCACTGAAGCTTTCTTT,CASRKGGNLTTEAFF
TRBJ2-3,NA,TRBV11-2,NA,TGTGCCAGCAGCTTGGCGGCCTACATAGATACGCAGTATTTT,CASSLAAYIDTQYF
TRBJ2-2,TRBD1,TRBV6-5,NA,TGTGCCAGCAGTTTCCGACAACAGGGGCCCGGGGAGCTGTTTTTT,CASSFRQQGPGELFF
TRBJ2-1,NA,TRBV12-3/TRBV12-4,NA,TGTGCCAGCAGCCCTGGGGGGCTCGAGCAGTTCTTC,CASSPGGLEQFF
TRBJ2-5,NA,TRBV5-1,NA,TGCGCCAGCAGCCCCTCGACCCATCCGTCGAGGACCCAGTACTTC,CASSPSTHPSRTQYF
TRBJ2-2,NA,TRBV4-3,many,TGCGCCAGCAGCCAGGAACACCACACCGGGGAGCTGTTTTTT,CASSQEHHTGELFF
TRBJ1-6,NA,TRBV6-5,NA,TGTGCCACCAGCGACATGCGGCCTGGGGATTCAACCCTCCACTTT,CATSDMRPGDSTLHF
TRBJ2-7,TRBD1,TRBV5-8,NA,TGTGCCAGCAGCCTCCAGACAGGGGGGTCCTACGAGCAGTACTTC,CASSLQTGGSYEQYF
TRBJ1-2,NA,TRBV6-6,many,TGTGCCAGCAGTCCCGCCGCTGGCTACACCTTC,CASSPAAGYTF
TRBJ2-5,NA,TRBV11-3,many,TGTGCCAGCAGCGGGGAAGGAAGGGAGACCCAGTACTTC,CASSGEGRETQYF
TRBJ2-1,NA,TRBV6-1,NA,TGTGCCAGCAGTGACGTGGCGGCGGGCTACAATGAGCAGTTCTTC,CASSDVAAGYNEQFF
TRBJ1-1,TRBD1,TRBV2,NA,TGTGCCAGTAGTGTGACAGGGGGGTCGATTGAAGCTTTCTTT,CASSVTGGSIEAFF
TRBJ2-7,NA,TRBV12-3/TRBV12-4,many,TGTGCCAGCAGTTTTAGGAGCTTAACCTCCTACGAGCAGTACTTC,CASSFRSLTSYEQYF
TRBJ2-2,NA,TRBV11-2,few,TGTGCCAGCAGCCTCAGGGTCACCGGGGAGCTGTTTTTT,CASSLRVTGELFF
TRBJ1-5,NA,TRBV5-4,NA,TGTGCCAGCAGCTGGGGCAGGGGTCAGCCCCAGCATTTT,CASSWGRGQPQHF
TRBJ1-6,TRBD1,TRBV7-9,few,TGTGCCAGCAGACCAACAGGGGCCAATTCACCCCTCCACTTT,CASRPTGANSPLHF
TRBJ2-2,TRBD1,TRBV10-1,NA,TGCGCCAGCAGTGAGCAGGGGGCGAACGCCGGGGAACTGTTTTTT,CASSEQGANAGELFF
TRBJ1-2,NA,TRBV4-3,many,TGCGCCAGCAGCCAAGAAATTCAGTACTATGGCTACACCTTC,CASSQEIQYYGYTF
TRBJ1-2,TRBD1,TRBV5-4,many,TGTGCCAGCAGCCCCGCCTCCGGGACAGGGAATGGCTACACCTTC,CASSPASGTGNGYTF